This TCR beta chain comes out of a study of technical replicates of blood from a few donors. CDR3 length equals 14 residues. Trimming stripped 1 base from V and 8 bases from J, with 12 bases between. The germline V gene encodes CDR1 SEHNR and CDR2 FQNEAQ (reference sequence). Some clones are missing from TCRdb's copy, which holds only in-frame ones; the method was immunoSEQ multiplex PCR. The table shows about 90,000 clones, with roughly 92% occurring only once. Sample: T cells isolated from PBMCs. The chain links TRBV7-9 to TRBJ1-3; D uncertain. This clonotype was obtained from a human donor in good health. Here the CDR3 DNA reads TGTGCCAGCAGCTTAGGACCTGCTCGGGACACCATATATTTT. Protein: CASSLGPARDTIYF.